What follows describes a single TCR beta chain. These data come from a study of blood T cell repertoires in COVID-19. About the research overall: Samples of COVID-19 (acute and convalescent) were obtained from the United States, Italy and Spain. T cells, B-cell-depleted T cells, or PBMCs supplied cDNA or gDNA.

The CDR3 has 16 amino acids. With V trimmed by 4 bases and J by 1 base, 7 bases remained unmatched. CDR1 SGDLS and CDR2 YYNGEE come from the germline V gene. Source study methods: Estimated nucleated cell counts came from reference gene primer amplification. Here immunoSEQ multiplex PCR was the method, and the copy in TCRdb shows in-frame clones only, minus some. V and J calls and clone size are given by that table; D and trimming were obtained from the DNA. Of around 700,000 clones listed, over 80% are singletons. This sequence was found in a woman aged 18-35 years with acute or convalescent COVID-19. The sample comprised peripheral blood. The V gene is TRBV9, the J gene TRBJ2-1; 8 bases are a match to TRBD1. For the CDR3, the DNA is TGTGCCAGCAGCCCCAGGACAGGGCCGTCCTACAATGAGCAGTTCTTC. Encoded protein: CASSPRTGPSYNEQFF.